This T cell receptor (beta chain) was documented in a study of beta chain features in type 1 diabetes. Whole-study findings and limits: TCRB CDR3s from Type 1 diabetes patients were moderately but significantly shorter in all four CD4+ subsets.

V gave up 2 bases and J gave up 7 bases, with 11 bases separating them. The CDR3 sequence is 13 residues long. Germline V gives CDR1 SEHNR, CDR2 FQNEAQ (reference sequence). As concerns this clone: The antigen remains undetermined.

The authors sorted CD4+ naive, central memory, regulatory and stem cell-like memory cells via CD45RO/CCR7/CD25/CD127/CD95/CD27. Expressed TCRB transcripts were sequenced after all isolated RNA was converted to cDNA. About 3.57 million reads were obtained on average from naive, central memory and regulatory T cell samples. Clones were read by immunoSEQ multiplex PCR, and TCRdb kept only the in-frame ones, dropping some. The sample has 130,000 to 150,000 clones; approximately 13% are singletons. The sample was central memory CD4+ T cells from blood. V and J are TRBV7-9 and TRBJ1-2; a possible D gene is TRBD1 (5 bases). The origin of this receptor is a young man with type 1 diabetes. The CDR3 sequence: CASSLQGGSGYTF. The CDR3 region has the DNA TGTGCCAGCAGCTTACAGGGAGGTTCTGGCTACACCTTC.